Each of the 10 T cell receptor beta chains below was sequenced from the same sample in a study of T cell repertoires in cytomegalovirus infection. No antigen has been identified for these receptors. Each CDR3 protein gets one entry after TCRdb re-called the reads with MiXCR. Among about 470,000 distinct CDR3 sequences listed, under 55% were seen once. This material consisted of cultured PBMCs, taken from culture after CMV antigen stimulation. The receptors were gathered from a human donor in good health (CMV status not recorded). Some clones in this sample may be carry-over from other donors' samples.

There are a few counts of this clonotype. The genes are TRBV19 and TRBJ2-1; 7 bases match TRBD2. Losses at the gene ends were 2 bases for V and 6 bases for J; bases not matched to a gene: 4. Germline loops: CDR1 LNHDA, CDR2 SQIVND (reference sequence). The CDR3 loop spans 14 amino acids. The CDR3 coding sequence is TGTGCCAGTAGTATAAGCGGGGCGGGCAATGAGCAGTTCTTC. Encoded protein: CASSISGAGNEQFF.

Concerning this clonotype itself: Compared with germline, one end of the junction differs, possibly owing to a read error. The V call is TRBV6-5, the J call TRBJ2-1, with D uncertain. This CDR3 comprises 15 residues. Germline V CDR1 and CDR2: MNHEY, SVGAGI. The CDR3 reads CASSYTHSSYNELFF. The DNA for the CDR3 is TGTGCCAGCAGTTACACCCATAGCTCCTACAATGAGCTGTTCTTC.

This rearrangement joins TRBV20-1 to TRBJ2-1, with D perhaps matching TRBD1 or TRBD2 (5 bases each). Germline V gene lookup returns CDR1 DFQATT and CDR2 SNEGSKA (reference sequence). This CDR3 region has 18 residues. V gave up 0 bases and J gave up 0 bases, with 18 bases separating them. CDR3: CSARDWGAQGGSYNEQFF. CDR3 coding DNA: TGCAGTGCTAGAGACTGGGGAGCTCAGGGTGGCTCCTACAATGAGCAGTTCTTC.

The chain has TRBV4-2 and TRBJ2-7; D might be TRBD1 or TRBD2, each matching 5 bases. This CDR3 is 15 amino acids long. Trimming pared 4 bases from V and 0 bases from J, leaving 13 bases between. CDR1 is LGHNA, CDR2 YNFKEQ, per germline. Here the CDR3 DNA reads TGTGCCAGCAGCCCCGGCTGGGGGAACTCCTACGAGCAGTACTTC. Translated, it gives CASSPGWGNSYEQYF.

The rearrangement joins TRBV12-3 or TRBV12-4 to TRBJ2-7; possible D gene TRBD1, 7 bases. The germline V and J ends were trimmed by 5 bases and 2 bases, with 16 bases remaining between them. The CDR3 has 15 residues. Written as DNA, the CDR3 is TGTGCCAGCAGTCAGGGGGTAGCGGAGACCTACGAGCAGTACTTC. The encoded protein is CASSQGVAETYEQYF.

The chain carries TRBV3-1 and TRBJ1-6, with 7 bases aligning to TRBD1. The CDR3 loop spans 14 amino acids. The J segment lost 10 bases and the V segment lost 4 bases, leaving 7 bases of the junction unmatched. Germline assignment: CDR1 LGHDT and CDR2 YNNKEL (reference sequence). CDR3 sequence (DNA): TGTGCCAGCAGCCCACTCGCAGGGGGATCACCCCTCCACTTT. It is translated as CASSPLAGGSPLHF.

This clonotype was seen more than once but under ten times. J is TRBJ2-1 and V is TRBV6-8; 8 bases map to TRBD2. The CDR3 spans 16 residues. Germline-derived CDR1 and CDR2 are MNHGY and SAAAGT. Germline trimming cut 5 bases from V and 7 bases from J; bases unmatched to any gene: 13. CDR3 sequence: CASSPHPAGGHNEQFF. DNA for the CDR3: TGTGCCAGCAGTCCCCACCCGGCGGGAGGTCATAATGAGCAGTTCTTC.

This clonotype was seen more than once but under ten times. The CDR3: CASSLALGPSTDTQYF. CDR3 coding DNA: TGTGCCAGCAGCTTAGCGTTGGGGCCTAGCACAGATACGCAGTATTTT. The rearrangement uses TRBV7-8 and TRBJ2-3; maybe TRBD1 (5 bases). Per the germline V gene, CDR1 is SGHVS and CDR2 is FQNEAQ. The CDR3 totals 16 residues. V lost 0 bases and J 0 bases, leaving 10 bases between the germline ends.

J is TRBJ2-3 and V is TRBV2; no reliable D call. V gave up 7 bases and J gave up 5 bases, with 13 bases separating them. Germline CDR1 and CDR2: SNHLY and FYNNEI. This CDR3 region has 13 residues. For the CDR3, the DNA is TGTGCCAGCAAAGGCCTGCTTGGAGATACGCAGTATTTT. This codes for CASKGLLGDTQYF. The full variable domain, its missing parts supplied by reference TRBV2 and TRBJ2-3, is EPEVTQTPSHQVTQMGQEVILRCVPISNHLYFYWYRQILGQKVEFLVSFYNNEISEKSEIFDDQFSVERPDGSNFTLKIRSTKLEDSAMYFCASKGLLGDTQYFGPGTRLTVL.

This chain joins TRBV6-8 and TRBJ2-7; 8 bases line up with TRBD2. The ends lost 6 bases at V and 6 bases at J; junction bases unmatched: 13. CDR3 length: 15 residues. Germline V gene lookup returns CDR1 MNHGY and CDR2 SAAAGT. CDR3 in DNA: TGTGCCAGCAGGCCTATGGGTAGCGGGAATGGCGAGCAGTACTTC. This codes for CASRPMGSGNGEQYF.